A single sample is the source of the 13 T cell receptor beta chains below, sequenced in a study of T cells in Graves' hyperthyroidism and ophthalmopathy. From RNA transcripts, TCR beta CDR3 regions were amplified. First-round RT-PCR with HTBI primers amplified the TCR CDR3 region. TCRdb used MiXCR to reprocess the multiplex PCR reads, holding one entry per CDR3 protein. The repertoire holds a few hundred thousand distinct CDR3 sequences, with around a sixth as singletons. What was sequenced was blood. The receptors come from a woman in her 30s with Graves' hyperthyroidism.

This clonotype was observed a few times. CDR3 loop: CASSLDSGTSVLYEQFF. DNA for the CDR3: TGTGCCAGCAGCTTAGACTCCGGGACTAGCGTTCTTTATGAGCAGTTCTTC. V and J are TRBV11-2 and TRBJ2-1; the match to TRBD2 covers 10 bases. The CDR3 extends over 17 amino acids. The ends lost 0 bases at V and 8 bases at J; junction bases unmatched: 10. Germline V CDR1 and CDR2: SGHAT, FQNNGV.

This clonotype occurred a few times. The chain has TRBV7-9 and TRBJ1-6; D is unresolved. Germline CDR1 and CDR2: SEHNR and FQNEAQ (reference sequence). There are 14 residues in the CDR3. Trimming removed 0 bases at V and 11 bases at J, with 11 bases between. CDR3: CASSLARDGPPLHF. In nucleotides, the CDR3 is TGTGCCAGCAGCTTAGCACGGGATGGGCCACCCCTCCACTTT. The variable domain in full, completed from reference TRBV7-9 and TRBJ1-6, reads DTGVSQNPRHKITKRGQNVTFRCDPISEHNRLYWYRQTLGQGPEFLTYFQNEAQLEKSRLLSDRFSAERPKGSFSTLEIQRTEQGDSAMYLCASSLARDGPPLHFGNGTRLTVT.

CDR3 bases: TGCGCCAGCAGCCAGGGTCCTAGCGGGACGACCTACAATGAGCAGTTCTTC. It translates to CASSQGPSGTTYNEQFF. The chain joins TRBV4-1 to TRBJ2-1, with 9 positions matching TRBD2. The ends lost 3 bases at V and 2 bases at J; junction bases unmatched: 8. Looked up from germline, CDR1 is MGHRA and CDR2 is YSYEKL. The CDR3 consists of 17 residues.

For the CDR3, the DNA is TGTGCCAGCAGCTTAACTAGCGGGAGAGGAGAGACCCAGTACTTC. Residues: CASSLTSGRGETQYF. J is TRBJ2-5 and V is TRBV7-2, with TRBD2 matching 11 bases. The CDR3 is 15 residues long. Germline-derived CDR1 and CDR2 are SGHTA and FQGNSA. V lost 2 bases to trimming and J lost 4 bases; unmatched junction nucleotides: 3.

V is TRBV7-9 and J is TRBJ2-6; D could derive from TRBD1 or TRBD2 (6 bases each). This CDR3 region has 19 residues. With 5 bases removed from V and 2 bases from J, the gap between germline ends came to 22 bases. CDR1 and CDR2 (germline): SEHNR, FQNEAQ (reference sequence). DNA of the CDR3: TGTGCCAGCAGCCGCACGAGGGGGGCAGCCAGTACTGGGGCCAACGTCCTGACTTTC. Protein product: CASSRTRGAASTGANVLTF.

The table lists this clonotype with a few counts. The chain has TRBV6-1 and TRBJ2-1, with 10 bases lining up with TRBD2. The length of the CDR3 is 17 residues. Trimming at V came to 1 base and at J to 7 bases, leaving 10 bases not matched to a gene. Germline V gives CDR1 MNHNS, CDR2 SASEGT. DNA for the CDR3: TGTGCCAGCAGTGAAGGAGCGGGAGGGGGCGTTCTGAATGAGCAGTTCTTC. It specifies CASSEGAGGGVLNEQFF.

The chain carries TRBV19 and TRBJ2-7; D remains unclear. The CDR3 is 12 amino acids. Per germline, CDR1 LNHDA and CDR2 SQIVND (reference sequence). V gave up 3 bases and J gave up 4 bases, with 7 bases separating them. The CDR3 reads CASSISGYEQYF. The CDR3 DNA reads as TGTGCCAGTAGTATTTCGGGTTACGAGCAGTACTTC.

This chain joins TRBV20-1 and TRBJ1-2; tentative D call: TRBD1 (5 bases). Germline CDR1 reads DFQATT; CDR2 reads SNEGSKA (reference sequence). This CDR3 comprises 12 residues. Trimming took 7 bases from V and 6 from J, leaving 15 bases between them. CDR3: CSVTGNSDGYTF. The CDR3 bases are TGCAGTGTAACAGGAAATTCTGATGGCTACACCTTC.

This clonotype occurred many times. This chain joins TRBV18 and TRBJ2-7, with D perhaps TRBD1 (6 bases). The CDR3 loop spans 15 amino acids. V was trimmed by 4 bases and J by 4 bases, leaving 17 bases between them. Germline V gene data show CDR1 as KGHSH and CDR2 as LQKENI. CDR3 region: CASSLRQVRGYEQYF. The CDR3 DNA sequence: TGTGCCAGCTCACTTAGACAGGTCCGTGGATACGAGCAGTACTTC.

The table lists this clonotype with a few counts. The gene calls are TRBV12-5 and TRBJ1-1, with D perhaps TRBD1 (5 bases). The CDR3 is made up of 14 amino acids. Germline V gene lookup returns CDR1 LGHNT and CDR2 FRNRAP. V lost 1 base and J lost 4, with 10 bases in between. CDR3 sequence (DNA): TGTGCTAGTGGTTTGGGGGGGGTGGCCACTGAAGCTTTCTTT. This translates into CASGLGGVATEAFF.

This clonotype showed up many times. This chain connects TRBV28 to TRBJ2-7; 7 nucleotides align to TRBD2. Trimming cost V 5 bases and J 2 bases; bases outside gene matches: 6. Per the germline V gene, CDR1 is MDHEN and CDR2 is SYDVKM. CDR3 size: 14 residues. CDR3 sequence reads: CASSPGLVTYEQYF. In nucleotides, the CDR3 is TGTGCCAGCAGTCCTGGACTAGTTACCTACGAGCAGTACTTC. The full variable domain, rest sourced from reference TRBV28 and TRBJ2-7, is DVKVTQSSRYLVKRTGEKVFLECVQDMDHENMFWYRQDPGLGLRLIYFSYDVKMKEKGDIPEGYSVSREKKERFSLILESASTNQTSMYLCASSPGLVTYEQYFGPGTRLTVT.

This clonotype was seen a handful of times. The chain has TRBV7-9 and TRBJ1-5; 7 nucleotides align to TRBD1. The CDR3 is 17 residues long. Germline lookup yields CDR1 SEHNR and CDR2 FQNEAQ (reference sequence). The ends lost 1 base at V and 4 bases at J; junction bases unmatched: 10. CDR3 bases: TGTGCCAGCAGCTTAGATTCAGACAGGGCTATGAATCAGCCCCAGCATTTT. Amino acid sequence: CASSLDSDRAMNQPQHF.

The V call is TRBV7-9, the J call TRBJ2-1; D not resolved. V gave up 6 bases and J gave up 12 bases, with 12 bases separating them. Germline-derived CDR1 and CDR2 are SEHNR and FQNEAQ (reference sequence). This CDR3 comprises 11 residues. The CDR3 protein is CASSGIYGQFF. The CDR3 nucleotides read TGTGCCAGCAGTGGGATTTACGGGCAGTTCTTC.